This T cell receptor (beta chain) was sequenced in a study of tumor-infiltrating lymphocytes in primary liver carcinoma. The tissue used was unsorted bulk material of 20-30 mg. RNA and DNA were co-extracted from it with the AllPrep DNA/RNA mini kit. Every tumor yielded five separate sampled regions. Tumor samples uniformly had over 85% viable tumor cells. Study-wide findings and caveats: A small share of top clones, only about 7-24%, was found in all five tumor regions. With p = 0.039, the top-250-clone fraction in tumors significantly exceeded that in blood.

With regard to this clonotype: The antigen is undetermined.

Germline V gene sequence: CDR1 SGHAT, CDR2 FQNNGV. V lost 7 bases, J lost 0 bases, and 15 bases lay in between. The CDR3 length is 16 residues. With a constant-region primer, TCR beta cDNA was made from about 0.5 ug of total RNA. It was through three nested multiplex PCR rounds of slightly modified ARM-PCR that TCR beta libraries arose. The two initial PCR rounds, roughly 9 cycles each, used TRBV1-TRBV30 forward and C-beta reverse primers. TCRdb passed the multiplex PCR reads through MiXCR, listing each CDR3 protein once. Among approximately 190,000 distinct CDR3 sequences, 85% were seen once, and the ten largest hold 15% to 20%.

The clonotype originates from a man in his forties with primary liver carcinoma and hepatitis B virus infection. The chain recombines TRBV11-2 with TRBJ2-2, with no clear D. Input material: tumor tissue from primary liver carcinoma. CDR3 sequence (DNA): TGTGCCAGCATCTACCACACGGTGGCGAACACCGGGGAGCTGTTTTTT. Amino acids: CASIYHTVANTGELFF. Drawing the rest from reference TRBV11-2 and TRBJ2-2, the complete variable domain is EAGVAQSPRYKIIEKRQSVAFWCNPISGHATLYWYQQILGQGPKLLIQFQNNGVVDDSQLPKDRFSAERLKGVDSTLKIQPAKLEDSAVYLCASIYHTVANTGELFFGEGSRLTVL.